A single sample is the source of the 24 T cell receptor beta chains below, sequenced in a study of T cell repertoires in cytomegalovirus infection. These receptors are not linked to any known antigen. TCRdb called the reads again in MiXCR, with one record for every CDR3 protein. The profile shows 800,000 to 950,000 distinct CDR3 sequences, approximately 32% of them singletons. Source: cultured CD8+ T cells from PBMCs, taken from culture after CMV antigen stimulation. The receptor set was obtained from a human donor in good health (CMV status not recorded). Some clones in this sample may be carry-over from other donors' samples.

The CDR3 protein is CASSLEGGVGFDTQYF. The CDR3 DNA reads TGTGCCAGCAGCTTGGAGGGGGGGGTTGGGTTCGATACGCAGTATTTT. J is TRBJ2-3 and V is TRBV7-8, with D perhaps TRBD2 (7 bases). In germline, CDR1 is SGHVS, CDR2 FQNEAQ. The CDR3 runs 16 residues. V gave up 3 bases and J gave up 6 bases, with 19 bases separating them.

The genes are TRBV4-1 and TRBJ2-5, with D perhaps matching TRBD1 or TRBD2 (6 bases each). Germline-derived CDR1 and CDR2 are MGHRA and YSYEKL. The V end lost 1 base, the J end lost 5 bases, and 11 bases lay between the germline ends. The CDR3 has 14 residues. CDR3: CASSQGGGPETQYF. CDR3 bases: TGCGCCAGCAGCCAAGGTGGGGGGCCGGAGACCCAGTACTTC.

This clonotype was counted at least ten times. V is TRBV12-3 or TRBV12-4 and J is TRBJ1-1; D gene uncertain. This CDR3 spans 14 amino acids. The V end was cut by 3 bases, the J end by 2 bases, with 10 bases between. CDR3 in DNA: TGTGCCAGCAGTTTTGGGCAGCTTAACACTGAAGCTTTCTTT. It codes for CASSFGQLNTEAFF.

The chain employs TRBV6-1 and TRBJ2-7, with D possibly TRBD2 on 6 matching bases. CDR1 is MNHNS and CDR2 is SASEGT in the germline V gene. Trimming pared 5 bases from V and 2 bases from J, leaving 19 bases between. CDR3 length: 16 residues. In nucleotides, the CDR3 is TGTGCCAGCAGTTTTTCCCGGGAGATGGGGACCTACGAGCAGTACGTC. Translating gives CASSFSREMGTYEQYV.

The genes are TRBV6-2 or TRBV6-3 and TRBJ2-5; 7 positions agree with TRBD2. Germline CDR1 is MNHEY and CDR2 is SVGEGT. With V trimmed by 5 bases and J by 2 bases, 8 bases remained unmatched. This CDR3 spans 15 amino acids. This CDR3 is CASSGYPGGQETQYF. CDR3 nucleotides: TGTGCCAGCAGTGGATACCCGGGAGGACAAGAGACCCAGTACTTC.

The genes are TRBV19 and TRBJ1-2, with D uncertain. Germline V gene data show CDR1 as LNHDA and CDR2 as SQIVND (reference sequence). The V gene lost 6 bases and the J gene lost 5 bases, with 10 bases spanning the gap. The CDR3 runs 12 residues. The CDR3 reads CASSATVYGYTF. DNA for the CDR3: TGTGCCAGTAGCGCGACCGTGTATGGCTACACCTTC.

This clonotype was counted a few times. The chain joins TRBV19 to TRBJ2-1; TRBD2 is a possible D gene (6 bases). This CDR3 has 15 residues. V was pared by 10 bases and J by 0 bases, with 16 bases between. Germline loops: CDR1 LNHDA, CDR2 SQIVND (reference sequence). CDR3: CATKSGSSSYNEQFF. DNA for the CDR3: TGTGCCACCAAGAGCGGGTCAAGCTCCTACAATGAGCAGTTCTTC.

This clonotype was detected many times. The CDR3 coding sequence is TGTGCCAGCAGCTTGCCCGGGACATCCTACGAGCAGTACGTC. It translates to CASSLPGTSYEQYV. The chain joins TRBV7-2 to TRBJ2-7; D is possibly TRBD1 (6 bases). Trimming pared 3 bases from V and 1 base from J, leaving 10 bases between. Germline-derived CDR1 and CDR2 are SGHTA and FQGNSA. The CDR3 runs 14 residues.

This clonotype was seen a few times. This rearrangement joins TRBV5-6 to TRBJ1-2; tentatively, D is TRBD1 (5 bases). The CDR3 sequence is 13 residues long. CDR1 SGHDT and CDR2 YYEEEE come from the germline V gene. Trimming pared 4 bases from V and 6 bases from J, leaving 13 bases between. CDR3 in amino acids: CASSSGTGHGYTF. CDR3 DNA: TGTGCCAGCAGCAGCGGGACCGGGCATGGCTACACCTTC.

The CDR3: CASPDKGQLNTEAFF. The CDR3 DNA follows: TGTGCCAGCCCCGACAAGGGACAGCTGAACACTGAAGCTTTCTTT. The J gene is TRBJ1-1, the V gene TRBV6-1, with 7 bases matching TRBD1. The ends lost 8 bases at V and 0 bases at J; junction bases unmatched: 9. The CDR3 covers 15 residues. Per the germline V gene, CDR1 is MNHNS and CDR2 is SASEGT.

There are a few counts of this clonotype. The gene calls are TRBV4-1 and TRBJ1-5; D is uncertain. This CDR3 comprises 14 residues. V dropped 0 bases and J dropped 5 bases, with 8 bases sitting between them. Germline V CDR1 and CDR2: MGHRA, YSYEKL. CDR3 amino acids: CASSQDSGYQPQHF. CDR3 coding DNA: TGCGCCAGCAGCCAAGATAGCGGGTATCAGCCCCAGCATTTT.

This clonotype was found a few times. This rearrangement joins TRBV5-1 to TRBJ2-3; 7 bases match TRBD2. V trimming: 3 bases; J trimming: 2 bases; junction bases outside the gene matches: 6. CDR3 length equals 15 residues. In germline, CDR1 is SGHRS, CDR2 YFSETQ. CDR3 coding DNA: TGCGCCAGCAGCTACGAGCGGGGTTTCACAGATACGCAGTATTTT. Residues: CASSYERGFTDTQYF.

This clonotype appeared a few times. This chain connects TRBV7-6 to TRBJ2-1, with D possibly matching TRBD1 (5 bases). Germline-derived CDR1 and CDR2 are SGHVS and FNYEAQ. The CDR3 consists of 15 residues. Trimming took 0 bases from V and 4 from J, leaving 10 bases between them. This CDR3 reads CASSLADDSYNEQFF. CDR3 coding DNA: TGTGCCAGCAGCTTAGCAGACGACAGTTACAATGAGCAGTTCTTC.

In its sample, this clonotype was seen a few times. The gene calls are TRBV7-6 and TRBJ1-2; tentative D call: TRBD1 (6 bases). The ends were cut back, 1 base at V and 5 bases at J, with 20 bases in the middle. This CDR3 is 17 amino acids long. From germline, CDR1 is SGHVS and CDR2 FNYEAQ. CDR3 in DNA: TGTGCCAGCAGCTTAGGGCGAACAGGGCCAATCTCTTATGGCTACACCTTC. Protein: CASSLGRTGPISYGYTF.

This clonotype was counted a few times. The chain has TRBV6-1 and TRBJ2-3, with 9 nucleotides matching TRBD2. Germline V gene data show CDR1 as MNHNS and CDR2 as SASEGT. The ends lost 5 bases at V and 3 bases at J; junction bases unmatched: 18. The CDR3 spans 19 residues. For the CDR3, the DNA is TGTGCCAGCAGTAGCGGCGCGGGGGGGCCGTATTCGACGACAGATACGCAGTATTTT. This sequence encodes CASSSGAGGPYSTTDTQYF.

This clonotype was seen only once. The rearrangement joins TRBV12-3 or TRBV12-4 to TRBJ1-1; no reliable D call. This CDR3 comprises 13 residues. V lost 1 base and J 7 bases, leaving 10 bases between the germline ends. The CDR3 DNA follows: TGTGCCAGCAGTTTAGGGTGGCAGCTTGAAGCTTTCTTT. Residues: CASSLGWQLEAFF.

This chain uses TRBV7-2 with TRBJ1-1, with D possibly TRBD1 on 5 matching bases. V was cut by 4 bases and J by 1 base, with 13 bases left in between. The CDR3 sequence is 15 residues long. Germline lookup yields CDR1 SGHTA and CDR2 FQGNSA. As DNA, the CDR3 is TGTGCCAGCAGCTCTCGACAGCGTCCGAACACTGAAGCTTTCTTT. It is translated as CASSSRQRPNTEAFF.

There are many counts of this clonotype. The V and J genes are TRBV7-2 and TRBJ2-3, with 10 bases fitting TRBD2. Germline loops: CDR1 SGHTA, CDR2 FQGNSA. There are 16 residues in the CDR3. J lost 2 bases, V lost 5 bases, and 7 bases had no gene match. In DNA, the CDR3 is TGTGCCAGCAGCACAGTAGCGGGGGGATACACAGATACGCAGTATTTT. This encodes CASSTVAGGYTDTQYF.

This clonotype turned up a few times. The genes are TRBV2 and TRBJ1-4; maybe TRBD1 (5 bases). Germline lookup yields CDR1 SNHLY and CDR2 FYNNEI. V lost 5 bases and J lost 10, with 11 bases in between. This CDR3 has 12 amino acids. The CDR3 reads CASSLRDAKLFF. The CDR3 nucleotides are TGTGCCAGCAGTCTCCGGGACGCAAAACTGTTTTTT.

This clonotype has more than one count but fewer than ten. The V gene is TRBV11-2, the J gene TRBJ1-4, with a possible D match to TRBD1 (5 bases). Germline V gene data show CDR1 as SGHAT and CDR2 as FQNNGV. Trimming stripped 2 bases from V and 7 bases from J, with 23 bases between. This CDR3 has 18 amino acids. The CDR3 DNA follows: TGTGCCAGCAGCTTAAGTTTTTCCAGGGCAGACGGGAGTGAAAAACTGTTTTTT. This gives the protein CASSLSFSRADGSEKLFF.

The rearrangement uses TRBV11-3 and TRBJ2-5; D unresolved. The CDR3 extends over 16 amino acids. V was cut by 1 base and J by 7 bases, with 19 bases left in between. Germline assignment: CDR1 SGHNT and CDR2 YENEEA. CDR3 bases: TGTGCCAGCAGCTTAGTAGGGCGGACCCGCAAAGGGACCCAGTACTTC. It specifies CASSLVGRTRKGTQYF.

Only a few counts were recorded for this clonotype. The chain is built from TRBV2 and TRBJ2-1; 7 bases are shared with TRBD1. V trimming: 7 bases; J trimming: 9 bases; junction bases outside the gene matches: 3. The CDR3 has 11 amino acids. CDR1 is SNHLY, CDR2 FYNNEI, per germline. For the CDR3, the DNA is TGTGCCAGCACACAGGGGTCTGAGCAGTTCTTC. Its protein product is CASTQGSEQFF.

Many counts were recorded for this clonotype. The chain employs TRBV7-2 and TRBJ1-3; 7 nucleotides line up with TRBD1. With 5 bases clipped from V and 0 bases from J, the junction kept 4 bases outside the gene matches. This CDR3 has 15 residues. Germline CDR1 SGHTA, CDR2 FQGNSA. CDR3 sequence (DNA): TGTGCCAGCAGCCTCCCAGGGGGCTCTGGAAACACCATATATTTT. Translated: CASSLPGGSGNTIYF.

The chain has TRBV12-3 or TRBV12-4 and TRBJ1-1; D is perhaps TRBD1 (6 bases). The CDR3 extends over 14 amino acids. The V end was cut by 6 bases, the J end by 1 base, with 12 bases between. This chain's CDR3 is CASRYNRENTEAFF. CDR3 bases: TGTGCCAGCAGGTACAACAGGGAGAACACTGAAGCTTTCTTT.